Below, 32 T cell receptor beta chains from the same sample are listed, as sequenced in a study of cytomegalovirus exposure and HLA in healthy donors. 13 Jbeta primers and 60 Vbeta primers were used for the PCR. Produced via immunoSEQ multiplex PCR; TCRdb's table is partial and in-frame only. Here the sample spans about 230,000 clones, about 83% being singletons. The sample taken for sequencing was PBMCs. All receptors derive from a human donor in good health.

This chain links TRBV5-4 with TRBJ2-5; TRBD2 aligns across 8 bases. Unmatched junction bases numbered 5, after V lost 0 bases and J lost 4 bases. This CDR3 is 15 amino acids long. CDR1 SGHNT and CDR2 YYREEE come from the germline V gene (reference sequence). CDR3 DNA: TGTGCCAGCAGCTTGGCCGGTGCGGGAGGAGAGACCCAGTACTTC. Its protein is CASSLAGAGGETQYF.

The chain has TRBV9 and TRBJ2-5; 13 nucleotides agree with TRBD2. The J segment lost 3 bases and the V segment lost 2 bases, leaving 1 base of the junction unmatched. Germline V lookup: CDR1 SGDLS, CDR2 YYNGEE. This CDR3 spans 15 amino acids. The CDR3 loop reads CASSVGLAGEETQYF. In nucleotides, the CDR3 is TGTGCCAGCAGCGTCGGACTAGCGGGAGAAGAGACCCAGTACTTC.

This clone was counted once. This chain links TRBV7-2 with TRBJ1-2; D not certain. Looked up from germline, CDR1 is SGHTA and CDR2 is FQGNSA. V lost 2 bases to trimming and J lost 0 bases, with 13 bases between them. The CDR3 sequence is 16 residues long. The CDR3 sequence is CASSLNRPETNYGYTF. Here the CDR3 DNA reads TGTGCCAGCAGCTTAAACAGACCAGAAACTAACTATGGCTACACCTTC.

V is TRBV10-2 and J is TRBJ2-2; TRBD2 aligns across 12 bases. V shed 5 bases and J 5 bases; nucleotides not matched to a gene: 6. The V gene's germline CDR1 is WSHSY and CDR2 SAAADI. The CDR3 runs to 16 residues. DNA of the CDR3: TGCGCCAGCAGTTCGCTAGCGGGAGGGAGGACCGGGGAGCTGTTTTTT. It encodes CASSSLAGGRTGELFF.

The chain has TRBV10-1 and TRBJ2-3; D gene ambiguous. This CDR3 contains 13 residues. V lost 2 bases to trimming and J lost 3 bases, with 6 bases between them. Germline V lookup: CDR1 WNHNN, CDR2 SYGVQD (reference sequence). The CDR3 DNA reads as TGCGCCAGCAGTGAGAGGAGTACAGATACGCAGTATTTT. This translates into CASSERSTDTQYF.

The rearrangement uses TRBV9 and TRBJ2-1; possible D gene TRBD1, 5 bases. Deletions cut 4 bases from V and 5 bases from J, with 16 bases between. Per the germline V gene, CDR1 is SGDLS and CDR2 is YYNGEE. The CDR3 spans 15 residues. This CDR3 is CASSKPGNQDNEQFF. The CDR3 region has the DNA TGTGCCAGCAGCAAACCAGGGAATCAAGACAATGAGCAGTTCTTC.

The chain couples TRBV9 to TRBJ2-7; a weak D match, TRBD1 (5 bases). The CDR3 is made up of 15 amino acids. Between the trimmed V and J ends, which lost 4 bases and 2 bases, there was a span of 16 bases. Per germline, CDR1 SGDLS and CDR2 YYNGEE. The CDR3 DNA reads as TGTGCCAGCAGCACGACCCTTAAGGGGACCTACGAGCAGTACTTC. Translated, it gives CASSTTLKGTYEQYF.

The CDR3 DNA reads TGTGCCAGCAGCTCCACACTAGCGGGAGCTAGGAATGAGCAGTTCTTC. This gives the protein CASSSTLAGARNEQFF. The chain links TRBV7-3 to TRBJ2-1; 11 bases are a match to TRBD2. The CDR3 runs to 16 residues. With V trimmed by 4 bases and J by 7 bases, 9 bases remained unmatched. CDR1 and CDR2 from the germline V gene are SGHTA and FQGTGA.

The chain links TRBV6-6 to TRBJ1-1; D possibly corresponds to TRBD1 (6 bases). Deletions cut 4 bases from V and 1 base from J, with 7 bases between. Germline V gene lookup returns CDR1 MNHNY and CDR2 SVGAGI (reference sequence). CDR3 length: 13 residues. The CDR3 spells CASSLTGNTEAFF. In DNA form, the CDR3 reads TGTGCCAGCAGTTTGACAGGGAACACTGAAGCTTTCTTT.

Worth noting for this clone: Sequence at one end of the junction differs from germline and may be a read error. The chain couples TRBV7-9 to TRBJ2-7, with TRBD2 matching over 9 bases. Per germline, CDR1 SEHNR and CDR2 FQNEAQ (reference sequence). This CDR3 is built from 16 residues. CDR3 in DNA: TGTTCCAGCAGCTTAGGGCTAGCGGGAAGCTTGTACGAGCAGTACTTC. Translating it yields CSSSLGLAGSLYEQYF.

The V and J genes are TRBV7-8 and TRBJ1-3; D unclear. The CDR3 runs 13 residues. V was cut by 4 bases and J by 2 bases, with 6 bases left in between. CDR1 is SGHVS, CDR2 FQNEAQ, per germline. As DNA, the CDR3 is TGTGCCAGCAGCTCGGGAGCTGGAAACACCATATATTTT. Translation: CASSSGAGNTIYF.

This clone was found a few times. The chain has TRBV27 and TRBJ2-5; D is perhaps TRBD1 (6 bases). CDR1 and CDR2 from the germline V gene are MNHEY and SMNVEV (reference sequence). Deletions cut 3 bases from V and 3 bases from J, with 14 bases between. This CDR3 has 15 amino acids. The CDR3 sequence: CASSFLGAGEETQYF. The DNA of the CDR3 is TGTGCCAGCAGTTTTTTAGGGGCAGGGGAAGAGACCCAGTACTTC.

In its sample, this clone was seen a few times. Other DNA sequences within the sample encode an identical CDR3. The rearrangement uses TRBV7-3 and TRBJ2-7; 9 bases fit TRBD1. The germline V gene has CDR1 SGHTA and CDR2 FQGTGA. V lost 2 bases to trimming and J lost 4 bases; unmatched junction nucleotides: 3. The CDR3 covers 14 residues. The CDR3 loop is CASSLDRGSYEQYF. The DNA of the CDR3 is TGTGCCAGCAGCTTAGACAGGGGGTCGTACGAGCAGTACTTC.

This clone was counted once. This rearrangement joins TRBV27 to TRBJ1-1; 8 nucleotides align to TRBD1. V was pared by 5 bases and J by 4 bases, with 6 bases of the junction left unmatched. Germline V gives CDR1 MNHEY, CDR2 SMNVEV (reference sequence). This CDR3 contains 14 residues. The CDR3 DNA reads as TGTGCCAGCAGTGTTCAGGGGGCTGTCACTGAAGCTTTCTTT. Translation: CASSVQGAVTEAFF.

The V gene is TRBV6-5, the J gene TRBJ1-6, with TRBD1 matching 9 bases. V was clipped by 6 bases and J by 7 bases; unmatched bases: 1. Germline V gene lookup returns CDR1 MNHEY and CDR2 SVGAGI. The CDR3 length is 13 residues. In DNA, the CDR3 is TGTGCCAGCAGGACAGGGGGGAATTCACCCCTCCACTTT. This sequence encodes CASRTGGNSPLHF.

The rearrangement uses TRBV25-1 and TRBJ2-5, with a weak D call TRBD2 (6 bases). Looked up from germline, CDR1 is MGHDK and CDR2 is SYGVNS. V was shortened by 3 bases and J by 0 bases, with 11 bases between the two germline ends. The CDR3 spans 15 residues. The CDR3 protein is CASSDFGGDQETQYF. The CDR3 DNA follows: TGTGCCAGCAGTGATTTCGGCGGGGACCAAGAGACCCAGTACTTC. Combining the CDR3 with reference TRBV25-1 and TRBJ2-5 gives the whole variable domain EADIYQTPRYLVIGTGKKITLECSQTMGHDKMYWYQQDPGMELHLIHYSYGVNSTEKGDLSSESTVSRIRTEHFPLTLESARPSHTSQYLCASSDFGGDQETQYFGPGTRLLVL.

The chain employs TRBV2 and TRBJ2-7; possible D gene TRBD2, 6 bases. The CDR3 runs to 16 residues. V was cut by 7 bases and J by 2 bases, with 21 bases left in between. The V gene's germline CDR1 is SNHLY and CDR2 FYNNEI. The CDR3 is CASKDGLTRIAYEQYF. For the CDR3, the DNA is TGTGCCAGCAAGGATGGATTGACTAGGATAGCCTACGAGCAGTACTTC.

The chain joins TRBV6-5 to TRBJ1-5; 9 nucleotides agree with TRBD1. The V segment lost 9 bases and the J segment 4 bases; nucleotides outside the gene matches: 7. The germline CDR1 and CDR2 sequences are MNHEY and SVGAGI. The CDR3 runs 14 residues. CDR3 nucleotide sequence: TGTGCCAGAAACCACAGGGGGCGAAATCAGCCCCAGCATTTT. This encodes CARNHRGRNQPQHF.

The CDR3 DNA is TGTGCCAGCTCACAGGGGGAGAACACTGAAGCTTTCTTT. This encodes CASSQGENTEAFF. This chain joins TRBV18 and TRBJ1-1; TRBD1 is a possible D gene (6 bases). The V gene's germline CDR1 is KGHSH and CDR2 LQKENI. Trimming stripped 4 bases from V and 1 base from J, with 7 bases between. The CDR3 runs 13 residues.

The chain combines TRBV9 with TRBJ2-1; 10 bases are a match to TRBD2. Germline CDR1 reads SGDLS; CDR2 reads YYNGEE. The CDR3 loop spans 14 amino acids. Trimming cost V 7 bases and J 5 bases; bases outside gene matches: 6. Here the CDR3 reads CASGKAGGDNEQFF. DNA of the CDR3: TGTGCCAGCGGAAAAGCGGGAGGGGACAATGAGCAGTTCTTC.

The DNA for the CDR3 is TGCAGCGCCGACGACGACAGGAACACTGAAGCTTTCTTT. Residues: CSADDDRNTEAFF. The chain has TRBV29-1 and TRBJ1-1; maybe TRBD1 (5 bases). This CDR3 has 13 residues. V shed 7 bases and J shed 1 base, with 13 bases lying between them. Germline assignment: CDR1 SQVTM and CDR2 ANQGSEA.

This sequence joins TRBV5-1 and TRBJ1-4, with 8 nucleotides matching TRBD1. CDR1 and CDR2 (germline): SGHRS, YFSETQ. The J segment lost 10 bases and the V segment lost 0 bases, leaving 14 bases of the junction unmatched. The CDR3 loop spans 17 amino acids. The CDR3 coding sequence is TGCGCCAGCAGCTTGGAGGGGACAGGTTCTTTTTTGGGAAAACTGTTTTTT. It specifies CASSLEGTGSFLGKLFF.

The chain carries TRBV9 and TRBJ2-1; D is possibly TRBD2 (5 bases). The CDR3 covers 13 residues. Trimming took off 4 bases at V and 8 bases at J, with 13 bases between the two ends. Germline assignment: CDR1 SGDLS and CDR2 YYNGEE. The CDR3 region has the DNA TGTGCCAGCAGCACCCGACCCGGGGATGAGCAGTTCTTC. This codes for CASSTRPGDEQFF. Combining the CDR3 with reference TRBV9 and TRBJ2-1 gives the whole variable domain DSGVTQTPKHLITATGQRVTLRCSPRSGDLSVYWYQQSLDQGLQFLIQYYNGEERAKGNILERFSAQQFPDLHSELNLSSLELGDSALYFCASSTRPGDEQFFGPGTRLTVL.

V gene TRBV5-1 combines with J gene TRBJ2-2; D is perhaps TRBD2 (6 bases). With 4 bases removed from V and 6 bases from J, the gap between germline ends came to 19 bases. Per the germline V gene, CDR1 is SGHRS and CDR2 is YFSETQ. The CDR3 length is 16 residues. As DNA, the CDR3 is TGCGCCAGCAGCCCATTTCGGGACTCTAGTCCCGGGGAGCTGTTTTTT. Amino acid sequence: CASSPFRDSSPGELFF.

The V and J genes are TRBV30 and TRBJ2-1, with D possibly TRBD2 on 5 matching bases. V dropped 5 bases and J dropped 9 bases, with 20 bases sitting between them. Germline CDR1 and CDR2: GTSNPN and SVGIG (reference sequence). The CDR3 loop spans 14 amino acids. The CDR3 bases are TGTGCCTGGTCAAGGACTGTGGCCCGGGGTGAGCAGTTCTTC. The encoded protein is CAWSRTVARGEQFF.

The chain links TRBV29-1 to TRBJ2-7; a possible D gene is TRBD2 (6 bases). V was pared by 6 bases and J by 0 bases, with 15 bases between. Germline V lookup: CDR1 SQVTM, CDR2 ANQGSEA. The CDR3 has 14 amino acids. The CDR3 region has the DNA TGCAGCGTGGGGGGTGGGGGGAGCTCCTACGAGCAGTACTTC. This translates into CSVGGGGSSYEQYF.

This chain uses TRBV28 with TRBJ1-1; TRBD1 aligns across 8 bases. Germline CDR1 and CDR2: MDHEN and SYDVKM. This CDR3 has 14 residues. V shed 5 bases, J shed 4 bases, and the junction held 6 bases outside the gene matches. The CDR3 reads CASSRQGTSTEAFF. The CDR3 nucleotides read TGTGCCAGCAGTAGACAGGGGACAAGCACTGAAGCTTTCTTT.

The V call is TRBV10-3, the J call TRBJ2-7; D perhaps matches TRBD1 (5 bases). V dropped 5 bases and J dropped 2 bases, with 13 bases sitting between them. This CDR3 is built from 14 residues. Germline V gene data show CDR1 as ENHRY and CDR2 as SYGVKD. The chain's CDR3 is CAISFSGKTYEQYF. CDR3 in DNA: TGTGCCATCAGTTTCTCAGGGAAAACCTACGAGCAGTACTTC.

This chain links TRBV4-1 with TRBJ2-7, with D maybe TRBD2 (5 bases). V was trimmed by 1 base and J by 1 base, leaving 26 bases between them. This CDR3 contains 20 residues. CDR1 is MGHRA, CDR2 YSYEKL, per germline. The DNA for the CDR3 is TGCGCCAGCAGCCAAGTTCAACCGGGCCTCGGTACCGCGGGTTCCTACGAGCAGTACTTC. Translation: CASSQVQPGLGTAGSYEQYF.

This clone occurred a few times. The CDR3 bases are TGTGCCAGCAGTTTGAATACAGGGAATGCTTTCTTT. Its protein product is CASSLNTGNAFF. The chain is built from TRBV2 and TRBJ1-1; maybe TRBD1 (6 bases). The V end was cut by 5 bases, the J end by 11 bases, with 15 bases between. The CDR3 extends over 12 amino acids. Per the germline V gene, CDR1 is SNHLY and CDR2 is FYNNEI. Looking up the rest from reference TRBV2 and TRBJ1-1 gives the full variable domain: EPEVTQTPSHQVTQMGQEVILRCVPISNHLYFYWYRQILGQKVEFLVSFYNNEISEKSEIFDDQFSVERPDGSNFTLKIRSTKLEDSAMYFCASSLNTGNAFFGQGTRLTVV.

The chain combines TRBV4-1 with TRBJ2-1; 13 bases are a match to TRBD2. This CDR3 is built from 14 residues. Germline V gene sequence: CDR1 MGHRA, CDR2 YSYEKL. The J segment lost 11 bases and the V segment lost 1 base, leaving 2 bases of the junction unmatched. The CDR3 loop is CASSQGLAGGKQFF. In nucleotides, the CDR3 is TGCGCCAGCAGCCAAGGACTAGCGGGAGGCAAGCAGTTCTTC.

This clone was seen more than once but under ten times. The chain is built from TRBV7-9 and TRBJ2-3; 8 nucleotides line up with TRBD2. The trim removed 8 bases at V and 3 bases at J, leaving 4 bases unmatched. Germline CDR1 is SEHNR and CDR2 is FQNEAQ (reference sequence). The CDR3 has 13 residues. CDR3 region: CASGGRKTDTQYF. DNA for the CDR3: TGTGCCAGCGGCGGGAGGAAAACAGATACGCAGTATTTT.